This is a list of T cell receptor beta chains from one sample in a study of cytomegalovirus exposure and HLA in healthy donors. The repertoire was sequenced with immunoSEQ multiplex PCR; TCRdb's copy has only in-frame clones and lacks some. The sample carries some 71,000 clones, about 74% recorded once. The sample consisted of PBMCs. Receptor source: a woman in her 30s in good health and CMV-seropositive. The CDR3 runs from the conserved cysteine through the conserved F or W. Expanded clones are given a class, and other clones once, few, many or no size at all.

J | V | size | length | CDR3
TRBJ1-1 | TRBV4-2 | - | 16 | CASSQALQGANTEAFF
TRBJ1-2 | TRBV28 | - | 11 | CASSQNYGYTF
TRBJ2-5 | TRBV12-5 | - | 14 | CASGLGQGGETQYF
TRBJ2-3 | TRBV30 | - | 14 | CAWTGTRRRDTQYF
TRBJ1-5 | TRBV5-6 | - | 15 | CASSLVREGNQPQHF
TRBJ1-2 | TRBV29-1 | - | 17 | CSAQKGTGSRYDYGYTF
TRBJ2-7 | TRBV21-1 | few | 12 | CASRAGDTEQYF
TRBJ2-7 | TRBV5-4 | - | 12 | CASSLTGYEQYF
TRBJ2-5 | TRBV5-1 | - | 14 | CASSLTGVQETQYF
TRBJ2-5 | TRBV4-1 | few | 14 | CASSQDEVAETQYF
TRBJ1-3 | TRBV5-1 | - | 14 | CASSLALSGNTIYF
TRBJ1-4 | TRBV29-1 | - | 12 | CSVDGGDEKLFF
TRBJ2-7 | TRBV5-1 | - | 13 | CASNSGQGGEQYF
TRBJ1-5 | TRBV28 | - | 17 | CASSSGGAVWGIQPQHF
TRBJ2-7 | TRBV6-5 | - | 16 | CASSYDSGTGPYEQYF
TRBJ1-1 | TRBV30 | - | 14 | CAWSARVASTEAFF
TRBJ2-1 | TRBV4-2 | - | 16 | CASSQDWASGYNEQFF
TRBJ2-7 | TRBV5-1 | - | 16 | CASSLVALAGTYEQYF
TRBJ2-1 | TRBV27 | - | 13 | CASSLGAGNEQFF
TRBJ2-1 | TRBV10-1 | - | 16 | CASSEFGAGGTNEQFF
TRBJ2-3 | TRBV5-1 | - | 18 | CASSLGLAGVGSTDTQYF
TRBJ1-1 | TRBV19 | once | 14 | CASTRDRDDTEAFF
TRBJ1-4 | TRBV7-2 | - | 14 | CASSWDRGAEKLFF
TRBJ2-6 | TRBV2 | once | 16 | CASSEGQLSGANVLTF
TRBJ2-7 | TRBV18 | once | 15 | CASSPGDRGAYEQYF
TRBJ2-7 | TRBV18 | - | 14 | CASSPSVNSYEQYF
TRBJ2-7 | TRBV28 | - | 14 | CASSPTQGAHEQYF
TRBJ2-2 | TRBV25-1 | few | 13 | CASSETRAGELFF
TRBJ2-5 | TRBV30 | - | 15 | CAWSPTGGSAETQYF